Reported below is one TCR beta chain. This record belongs to a study of blood T cell repertoires in COVID-19. Study information: COVID-19 samples collected from the United States, Italy and Spain covered acute and convalescent phases.

V lost 4 bases to trimming and J lost 11 bases, with 17 bases between them. Germline CDR1 and CDR2: LGHNA and YSLEER. CDR3 length: 13 residues. Authors' data handling: Researchers report that nucleated cell counts were estimated from reference gene primer amplification. Profiled with immunoSEQ multiplex PCR; TCRdb holds only in-frame clones, not every one. That table is the source of V, J and clone size, and D and trimming were worked out from the DNA. Here the sample spans 150,000 or so clones, about 81% being singletons. This sequence was found in a woman in her seventies with acute or convalescent COVID-19. The chain combines TRBV4-3 with TRBJ1-1; tentatively, D is TRBD1 (6 bases). Source material: peripheral blood. The CDR3 is CASSPDIGGDAFF. DNA for the CDR3: TGCGCCAGCAGCCCAGATATAGGGGGTGACGCTTTCTTT.